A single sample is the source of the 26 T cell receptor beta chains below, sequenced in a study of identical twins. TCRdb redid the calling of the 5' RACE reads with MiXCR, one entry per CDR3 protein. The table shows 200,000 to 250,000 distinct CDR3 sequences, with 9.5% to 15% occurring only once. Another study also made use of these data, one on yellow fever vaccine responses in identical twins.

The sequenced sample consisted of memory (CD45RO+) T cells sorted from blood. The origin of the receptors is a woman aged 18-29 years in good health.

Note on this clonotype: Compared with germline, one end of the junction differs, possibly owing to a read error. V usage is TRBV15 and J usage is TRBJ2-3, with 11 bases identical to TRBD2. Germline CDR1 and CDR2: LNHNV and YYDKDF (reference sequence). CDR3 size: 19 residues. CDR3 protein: CASSTPQGRLAGNTDTQYF. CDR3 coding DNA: TGTGCCTCCAGCACCCCTCAAGGGAGACTAGCGGGAAACACAGATACGCAGTATTTT.

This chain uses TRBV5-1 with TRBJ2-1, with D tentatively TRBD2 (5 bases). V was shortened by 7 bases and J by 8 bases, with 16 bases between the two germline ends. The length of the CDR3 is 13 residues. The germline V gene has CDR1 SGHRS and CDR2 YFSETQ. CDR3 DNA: TGCGCCAGCTCGAGGGAGCCAGGCGATGAGCAGTTCTTC. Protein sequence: CASSREPGDEQFF.

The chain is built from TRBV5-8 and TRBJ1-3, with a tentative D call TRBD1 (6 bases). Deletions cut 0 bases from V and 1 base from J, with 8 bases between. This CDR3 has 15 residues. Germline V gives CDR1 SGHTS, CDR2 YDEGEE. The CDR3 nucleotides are TGTGCCAGCAGCTTGGACACAGGGTCTGGAAACACCATATATTTT. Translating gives CASSLDTGSGNTIYF.

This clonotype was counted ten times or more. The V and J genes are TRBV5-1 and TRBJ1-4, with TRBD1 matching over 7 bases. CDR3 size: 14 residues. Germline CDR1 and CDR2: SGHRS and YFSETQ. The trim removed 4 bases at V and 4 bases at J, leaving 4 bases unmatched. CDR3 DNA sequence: TGCGCCAGCAGCCGGACAGGAGATAATGAAAAACTGTTTTTT. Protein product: CASSRTGDNEKLFF.

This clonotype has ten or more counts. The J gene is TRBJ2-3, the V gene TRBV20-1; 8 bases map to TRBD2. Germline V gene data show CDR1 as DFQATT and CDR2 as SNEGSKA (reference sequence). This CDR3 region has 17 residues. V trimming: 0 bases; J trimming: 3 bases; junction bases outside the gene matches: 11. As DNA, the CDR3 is TGCAGTGCTAGAGACCTCGACCAAGCGGGAGTAACAGATACGCAGTATTTT. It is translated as CSARDLDQAGVTDTQYF.

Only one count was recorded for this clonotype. CDR3 DNA: TGTGCCAGCAGCCAAGTGTTAGAAGCAGATACGCAGTATTTT. This sequence encodes CASSQVLEADTQYF. This chain links TRBV4-2 with TRBJ2-3; D remains ambiguous. Trimming removed 1 base from V and 4 bases from J, with 9 bases in between. This CDR3 spans 14 amino acids. CDR1 and CDR2 (germline): LGHNA, YNFKEQ.

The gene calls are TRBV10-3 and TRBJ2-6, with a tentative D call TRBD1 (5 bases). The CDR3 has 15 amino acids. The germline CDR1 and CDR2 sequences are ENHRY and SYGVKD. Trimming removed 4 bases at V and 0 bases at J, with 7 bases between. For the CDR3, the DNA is TGTGCCATCAGTGCCCAGGGCTCTGGGGCCAACGTCCTGACTTTC. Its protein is CAISAQGSGANVLTF.

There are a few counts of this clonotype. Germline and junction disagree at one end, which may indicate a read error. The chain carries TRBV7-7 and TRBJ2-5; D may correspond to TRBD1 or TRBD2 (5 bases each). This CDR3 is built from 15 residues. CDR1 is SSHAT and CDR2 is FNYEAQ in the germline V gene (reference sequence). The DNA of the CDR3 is TGTGCTAGCAGCTTATCGGGACGGCCGATGGAGACCCAGTACTTC. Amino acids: CASSLSGRPMETQYF.

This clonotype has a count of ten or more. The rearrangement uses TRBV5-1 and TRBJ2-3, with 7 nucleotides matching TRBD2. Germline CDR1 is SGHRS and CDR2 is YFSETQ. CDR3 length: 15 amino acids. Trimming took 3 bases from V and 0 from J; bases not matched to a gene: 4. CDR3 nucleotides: TGCGCCAGCAGCTCGGAGCGGGGTAGCACAGATACGCAGTATTTT. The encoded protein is CASSSERGSTDTQYF. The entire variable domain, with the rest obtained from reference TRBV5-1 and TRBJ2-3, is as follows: KAGVTQTPRYLIKTRGQQVTLSCSPISGHRSVSWYQQTPGQGLQFLFEYFSETQRNKGNFPGRFSGRQFSNSRSEMNVSTLELGDSALYLCASSSERGSTDTQYFGPGTRLTVL.

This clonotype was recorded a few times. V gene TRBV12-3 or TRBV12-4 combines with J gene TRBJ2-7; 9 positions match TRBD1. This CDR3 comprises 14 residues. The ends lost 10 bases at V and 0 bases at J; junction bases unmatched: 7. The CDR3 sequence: CATRRQGDSYEQYF. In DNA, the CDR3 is TGTGCCACCAGAAGACAGGGGGACTCCTACGAGCAGTACTTC.

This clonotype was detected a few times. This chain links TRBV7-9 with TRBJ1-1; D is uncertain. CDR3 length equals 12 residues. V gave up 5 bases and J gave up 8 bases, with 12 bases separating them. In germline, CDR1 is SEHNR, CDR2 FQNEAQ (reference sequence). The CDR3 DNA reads TGTGCCAGCAGCCCGACTAAGGGAGAAGCTTTCTTT. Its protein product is CASSPTKGEAFF.

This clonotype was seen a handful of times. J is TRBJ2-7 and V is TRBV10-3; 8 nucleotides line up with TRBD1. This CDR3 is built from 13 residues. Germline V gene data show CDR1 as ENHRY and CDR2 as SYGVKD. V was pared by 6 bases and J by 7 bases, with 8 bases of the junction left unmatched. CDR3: CAIRDRAQDEQYF. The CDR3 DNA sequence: TGTGCCATCAGGGACAGGGCACAGGATGAGCAGTACTTC.

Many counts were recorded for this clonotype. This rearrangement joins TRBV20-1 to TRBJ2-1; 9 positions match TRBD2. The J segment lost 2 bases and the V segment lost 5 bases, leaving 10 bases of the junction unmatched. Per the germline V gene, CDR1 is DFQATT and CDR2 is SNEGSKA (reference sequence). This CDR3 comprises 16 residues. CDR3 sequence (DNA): TGCAGTGCTGAAACCGTAGCGGGAGTAACCTACAATGAGCAGTTCTTC. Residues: CSAETVAGVTYNEQFF.

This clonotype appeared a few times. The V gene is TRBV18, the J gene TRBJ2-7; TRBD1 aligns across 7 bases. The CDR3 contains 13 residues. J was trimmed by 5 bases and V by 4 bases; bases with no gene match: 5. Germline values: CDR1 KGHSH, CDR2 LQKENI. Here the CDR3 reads CASSRKDRDEQYF. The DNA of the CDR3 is TGTGCCAGCTCACGGAAAGACAGGGACGAGCAGTACTTC.

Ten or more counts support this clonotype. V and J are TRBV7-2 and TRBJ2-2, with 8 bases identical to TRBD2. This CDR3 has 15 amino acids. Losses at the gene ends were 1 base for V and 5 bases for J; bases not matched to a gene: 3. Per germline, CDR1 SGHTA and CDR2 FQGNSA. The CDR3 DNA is TGTGCCAGCAGCTTAGATGGCGGGAGGACCGGGGAGCTGTTTTTT. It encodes CASSLDGGRTGELFF.

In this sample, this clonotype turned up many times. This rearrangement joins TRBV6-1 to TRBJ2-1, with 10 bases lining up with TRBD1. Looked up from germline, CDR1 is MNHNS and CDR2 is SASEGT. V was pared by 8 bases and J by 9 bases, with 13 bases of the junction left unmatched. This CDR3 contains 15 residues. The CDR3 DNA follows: TGTGCCAGCGGAAAAGGACAGGGGGGTCTCAGTGAGCAGTTCTTC. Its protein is CASGKGQGGLSEQFF.

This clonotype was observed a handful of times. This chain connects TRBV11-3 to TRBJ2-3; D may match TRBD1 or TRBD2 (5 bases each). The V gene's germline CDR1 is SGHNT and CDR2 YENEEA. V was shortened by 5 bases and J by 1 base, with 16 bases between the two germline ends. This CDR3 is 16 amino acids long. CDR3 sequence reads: CASSLDGGRGTDTQYF. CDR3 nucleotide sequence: TGTGCCAGCAGCCTGGATGGGGGAAGGGGCACAGATACGCAGTATTTT.

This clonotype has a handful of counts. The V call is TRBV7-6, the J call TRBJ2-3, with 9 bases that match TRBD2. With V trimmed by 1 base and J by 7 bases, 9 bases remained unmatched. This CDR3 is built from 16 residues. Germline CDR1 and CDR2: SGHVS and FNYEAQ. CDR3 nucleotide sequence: TGTGCCAGCAGCTTAGTGGCGGGAGGGAGTCCGAATACGCAGTATTTT. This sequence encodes CASSLVAGGSPNTQYF.

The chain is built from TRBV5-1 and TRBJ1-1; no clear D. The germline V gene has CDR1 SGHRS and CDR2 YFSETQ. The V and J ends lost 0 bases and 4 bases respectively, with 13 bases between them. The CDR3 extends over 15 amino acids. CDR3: CASSLVGFSSTEAFF. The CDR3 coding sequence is TGCGCCAGCAGCTTGGTAGGGTTCTCGTCCACTGAAGCTTTCTTT.

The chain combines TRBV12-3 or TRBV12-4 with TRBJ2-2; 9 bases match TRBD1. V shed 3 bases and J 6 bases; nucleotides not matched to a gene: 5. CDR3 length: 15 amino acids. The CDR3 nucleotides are TGTGCCAGCAGTTTCAGACAGGGGGGGCCCGGGGAGCTGTTTTTT. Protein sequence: CASSFRQGGPGELFF.

The CDR3 sequence: CSARDLGRNEQYF. The CDR3 nucleotides are TGCAGTGCTAGAGATCTTGGACGTAACGAGCAGTACTTC. V is TRBV20-1 and J is TRBJ2-7; unclear D gene. Trimming pared 0 bases from V and 5 bases from J, leaving 11 bases between. The CDR3 runs 13 residues. Germline V CDR1 and CDR2: DFQATT, SNEGSKA (reference sequence).

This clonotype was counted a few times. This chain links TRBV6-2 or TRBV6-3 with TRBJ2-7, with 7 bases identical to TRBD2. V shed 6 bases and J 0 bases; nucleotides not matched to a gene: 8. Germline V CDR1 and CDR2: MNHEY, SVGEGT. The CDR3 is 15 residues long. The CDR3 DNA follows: TGTGCCAGCAGATCTAGCGGTTTAAGCTCCTACGAGCAGTACTTC. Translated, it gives CASRSSGLSSYEQYF.

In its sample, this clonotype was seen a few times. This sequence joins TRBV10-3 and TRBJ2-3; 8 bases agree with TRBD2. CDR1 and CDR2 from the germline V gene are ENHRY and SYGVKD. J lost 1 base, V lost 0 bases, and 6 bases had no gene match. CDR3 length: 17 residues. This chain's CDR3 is CAISESGTSRGTDTQYF. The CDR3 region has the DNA TGTGCCATCAGTGAGTCGGGGACTAGTCGCGGCACAGATACGCAGTATTTT.

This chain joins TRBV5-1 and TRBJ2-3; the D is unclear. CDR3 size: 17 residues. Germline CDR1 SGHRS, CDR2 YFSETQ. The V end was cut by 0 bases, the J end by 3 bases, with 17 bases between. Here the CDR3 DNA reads TGCGCCAGCAGCTTGGTGCTTGGACGAGACTCTACAGATACGCAGTATTTT. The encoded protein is CASSLVLGRDSTDTQYF.

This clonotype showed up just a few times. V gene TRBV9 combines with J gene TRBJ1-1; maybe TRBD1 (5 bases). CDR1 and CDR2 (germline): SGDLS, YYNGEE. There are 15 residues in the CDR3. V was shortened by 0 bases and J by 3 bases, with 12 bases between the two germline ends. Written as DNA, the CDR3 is TGTGCCAGCAGCGTAGGGGGCGCCTTCTACACTGAAGCTTTCTTT. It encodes CASSVGGAFYTEAFF.

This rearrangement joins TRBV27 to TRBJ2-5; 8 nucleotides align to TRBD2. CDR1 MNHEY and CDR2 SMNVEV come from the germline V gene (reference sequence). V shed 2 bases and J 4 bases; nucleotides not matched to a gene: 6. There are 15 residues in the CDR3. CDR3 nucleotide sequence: TGTGCCAGCAGTTTAGTCGGGGGGGGGCGAGAGACCCAGTACTTC. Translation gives CASSLVGGGRETQYF.